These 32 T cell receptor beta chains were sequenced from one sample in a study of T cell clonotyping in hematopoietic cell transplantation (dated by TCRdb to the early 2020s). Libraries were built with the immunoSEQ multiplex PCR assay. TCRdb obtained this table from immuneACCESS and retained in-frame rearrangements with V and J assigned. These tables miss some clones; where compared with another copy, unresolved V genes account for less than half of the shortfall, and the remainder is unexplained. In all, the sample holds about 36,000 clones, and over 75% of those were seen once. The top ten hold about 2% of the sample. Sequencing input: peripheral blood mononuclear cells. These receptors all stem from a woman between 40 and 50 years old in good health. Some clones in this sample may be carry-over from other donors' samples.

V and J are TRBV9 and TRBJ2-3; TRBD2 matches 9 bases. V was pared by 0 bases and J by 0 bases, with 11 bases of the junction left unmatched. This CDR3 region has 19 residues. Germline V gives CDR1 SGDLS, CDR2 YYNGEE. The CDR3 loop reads CASSVAYGGAGGSTDTQYF. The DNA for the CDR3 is TGTGCCAGCAGCGTAGCTTACGGCGGAGCGGGAGGAAGCACAGATACGCAGTATTTT. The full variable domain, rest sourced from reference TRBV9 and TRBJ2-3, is DSGVTQTPKHLITATGQRVTLRCSPRSGDLSVYWYQQSLDQGLQFLIQYYNGEERAKGNILERFSAQQFPDLHSELNLSSLELGDSALYFCASSVAYGGAGGSTDTQYFGPGTRLTVL.

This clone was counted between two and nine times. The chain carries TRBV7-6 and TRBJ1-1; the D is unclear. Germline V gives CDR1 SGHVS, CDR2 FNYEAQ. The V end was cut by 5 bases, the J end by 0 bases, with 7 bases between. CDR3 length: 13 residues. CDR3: CASSPQMNTEAFF. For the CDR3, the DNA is TGTGCCAGCAGCCCCCAGATGAACACTGAAGCTTTCTTT.

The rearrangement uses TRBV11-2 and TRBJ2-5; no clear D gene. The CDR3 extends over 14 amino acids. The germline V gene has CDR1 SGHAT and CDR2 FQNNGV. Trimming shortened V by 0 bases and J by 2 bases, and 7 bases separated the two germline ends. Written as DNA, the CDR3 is TGTGCCAGCAGCTTAGATCCAGGTCAAGAGACCCAGTACTTC. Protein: CASSLDPGQETQYF.

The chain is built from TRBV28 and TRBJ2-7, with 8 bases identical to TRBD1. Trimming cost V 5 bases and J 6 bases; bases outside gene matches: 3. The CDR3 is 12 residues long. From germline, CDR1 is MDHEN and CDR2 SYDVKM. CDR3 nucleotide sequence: TGTGCCAGCAGTCGGGGGACAGGCGAGCAGTACTTC. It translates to CASSRGTGEQYF.

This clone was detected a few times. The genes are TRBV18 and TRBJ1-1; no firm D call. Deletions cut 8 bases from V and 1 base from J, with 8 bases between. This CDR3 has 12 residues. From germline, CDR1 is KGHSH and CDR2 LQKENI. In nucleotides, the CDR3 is TGTGCCAGCGCCGAAGAGAACACTGAAGCTTTCTTT. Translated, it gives CASAEENTEAFF.

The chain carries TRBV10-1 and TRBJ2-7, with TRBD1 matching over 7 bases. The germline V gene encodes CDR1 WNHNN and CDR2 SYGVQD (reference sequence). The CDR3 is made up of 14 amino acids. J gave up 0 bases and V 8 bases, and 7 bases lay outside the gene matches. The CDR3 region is CASATKGASYEQYF. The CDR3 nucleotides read TGCGCCAGCGCTACCAAGGGGGCCTCCTACGAGCAGTACTTC.

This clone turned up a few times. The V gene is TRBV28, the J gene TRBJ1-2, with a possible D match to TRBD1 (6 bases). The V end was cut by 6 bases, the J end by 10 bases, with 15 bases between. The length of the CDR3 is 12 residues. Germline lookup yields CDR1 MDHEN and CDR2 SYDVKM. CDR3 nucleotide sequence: TGTGCCAGCAGCCGCTCGGACAGCGTCTACACCTTC. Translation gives CASSRSDSVYTF.

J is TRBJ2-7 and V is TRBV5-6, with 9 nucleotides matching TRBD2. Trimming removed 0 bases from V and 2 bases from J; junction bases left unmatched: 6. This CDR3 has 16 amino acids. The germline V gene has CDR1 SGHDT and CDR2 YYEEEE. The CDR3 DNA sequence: TGTGCCAGCAGCTTGGTACGGCTAGCGGGAACCTACGAGCAGTACTTC. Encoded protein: CASSLVRLAGTYEQYF.

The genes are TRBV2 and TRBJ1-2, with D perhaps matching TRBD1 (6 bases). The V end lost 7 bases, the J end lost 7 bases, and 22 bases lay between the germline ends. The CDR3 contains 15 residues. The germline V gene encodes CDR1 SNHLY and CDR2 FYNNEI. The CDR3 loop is CASKSGTSGYFGYTF. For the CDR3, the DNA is TGTGCCAGCAAGAGCGGGACATCCGGGTATTTTGGCTACACCTTC.

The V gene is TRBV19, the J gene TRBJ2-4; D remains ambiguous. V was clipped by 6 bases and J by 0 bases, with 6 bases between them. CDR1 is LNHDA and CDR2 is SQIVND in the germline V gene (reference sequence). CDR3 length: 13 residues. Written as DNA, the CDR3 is TGTGCCAGTAGAGCACTAGCCAAAAACATTCAGTACTTC. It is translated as CASRALAKNIQYF.

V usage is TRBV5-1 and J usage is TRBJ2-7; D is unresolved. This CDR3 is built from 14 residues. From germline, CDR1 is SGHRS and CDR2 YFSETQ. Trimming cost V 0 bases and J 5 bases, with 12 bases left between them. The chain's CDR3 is CASSLDRNANEQYF. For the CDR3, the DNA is TGCGCCAGCAGCTTGGATCGGAACGCCAACGAGCAGTACTTC.

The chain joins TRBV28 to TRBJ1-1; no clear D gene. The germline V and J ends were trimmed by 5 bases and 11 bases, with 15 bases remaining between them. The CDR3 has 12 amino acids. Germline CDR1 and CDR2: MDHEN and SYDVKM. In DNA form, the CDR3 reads TGTGCCAGCAGTCCATACTGGGCTTGGGCTTTCTTT. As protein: CASSPYWAWAFF.

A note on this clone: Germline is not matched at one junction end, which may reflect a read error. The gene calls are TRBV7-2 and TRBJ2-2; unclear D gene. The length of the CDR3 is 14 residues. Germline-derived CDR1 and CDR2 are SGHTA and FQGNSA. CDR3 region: CASTLGPNTGELFF. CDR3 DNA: TGTGCCAGCACCTTAGGGCCGAACACCGGGGAGCTGTTTTTT.

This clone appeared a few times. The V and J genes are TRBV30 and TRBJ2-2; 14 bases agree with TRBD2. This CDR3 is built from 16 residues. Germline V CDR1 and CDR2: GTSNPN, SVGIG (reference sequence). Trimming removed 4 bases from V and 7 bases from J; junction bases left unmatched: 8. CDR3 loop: CAWNPGTSGSIGELFF. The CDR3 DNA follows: TGTGCCTGGAACCCTGGGACTAGCGGGAGTATCGGGGAGCTGTTTTTT.

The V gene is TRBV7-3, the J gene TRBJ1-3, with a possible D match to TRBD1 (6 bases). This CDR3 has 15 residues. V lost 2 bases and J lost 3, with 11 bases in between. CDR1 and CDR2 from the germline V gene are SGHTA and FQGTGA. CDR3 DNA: TGTGCCAGCAGCTTATACAGGGATCTTGGAAACACCATATATTTT. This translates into CASSLYRDLGNTIYF.

CDR3 DNA: TGTGCCAGCGGAGGGGGGAGGGACGCGGAGCAGTTCTTC. The encoded protein is CASGGGRDAEQFF. V usage is TRBV2 and J usage is TRBJ2-1, with a weak D call TRBD2 (7 bases). Germline values: CDR1 SNHLY, CDR2 FYNNEI. This CDR3 contains 13 residues. Trimming pared 8 bases from V and 10 bases from J, leaving 18 bases between.

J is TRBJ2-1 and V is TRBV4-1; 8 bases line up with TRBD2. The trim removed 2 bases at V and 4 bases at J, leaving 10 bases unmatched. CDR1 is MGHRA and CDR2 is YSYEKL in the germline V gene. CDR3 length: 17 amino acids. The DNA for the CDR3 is TGCGCCAGCAGCCAATCCTCCGGGACTAGTTATTACAATGAGCAGTTCTTC. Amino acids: CASSQSSGTSYYNEQFF.

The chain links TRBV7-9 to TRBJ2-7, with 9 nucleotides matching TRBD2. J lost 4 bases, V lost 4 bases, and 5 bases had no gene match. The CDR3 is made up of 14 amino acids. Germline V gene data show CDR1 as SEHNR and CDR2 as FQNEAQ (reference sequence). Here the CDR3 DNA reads TGTGCCAGCAGCTCGAGCGGGAGGCTGTACGAGCAGTACTTC. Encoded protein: CASSSSGRLYEQYF.

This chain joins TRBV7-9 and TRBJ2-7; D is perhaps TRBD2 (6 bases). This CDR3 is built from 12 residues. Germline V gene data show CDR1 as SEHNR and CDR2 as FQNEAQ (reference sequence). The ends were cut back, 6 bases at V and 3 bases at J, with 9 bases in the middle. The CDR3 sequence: CASSPGSYEQYF. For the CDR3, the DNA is TGTGCCAGCAGTCCCGGGAGCTACGAGCAGTACTTC. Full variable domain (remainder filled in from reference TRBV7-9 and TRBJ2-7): DTGVSQNPRHKITKRGQNVTFRCDPISEHNRLYWYRQTLGQGPEFLTYFQNEAQLEKSRLLSDRFSAERPKGSFSTLEIQRTEQGDSAMYLCASSPGSYEQYFGPGTRLTVT.

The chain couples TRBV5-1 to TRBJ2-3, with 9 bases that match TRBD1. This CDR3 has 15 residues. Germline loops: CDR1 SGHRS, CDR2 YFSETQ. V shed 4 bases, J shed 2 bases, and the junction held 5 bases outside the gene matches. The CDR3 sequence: CASSRRTGVTDTQYF. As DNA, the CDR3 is TGCGCCAGCAGCCGACGGACAGGGGTCACAGATACGCAGTATTTT.

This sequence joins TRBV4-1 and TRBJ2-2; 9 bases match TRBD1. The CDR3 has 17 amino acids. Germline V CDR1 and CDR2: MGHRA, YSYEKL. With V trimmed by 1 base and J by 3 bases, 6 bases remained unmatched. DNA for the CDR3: TGCGCCAGCAGCCAAGTGGGACAGGGAGTAGACACCGGGGAGCTGTTTTTT. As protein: CASSQVGQGVDTGELFF.

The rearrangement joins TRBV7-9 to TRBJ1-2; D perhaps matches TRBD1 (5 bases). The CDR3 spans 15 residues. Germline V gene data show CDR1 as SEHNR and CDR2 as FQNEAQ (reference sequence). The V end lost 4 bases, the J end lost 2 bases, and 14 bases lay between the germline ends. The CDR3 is CASSSSGRGNYGYTF. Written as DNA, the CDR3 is TGTGCCAGCAGCTCCTCCGGTAGGGGAAACTATGGCTACACCTTC.

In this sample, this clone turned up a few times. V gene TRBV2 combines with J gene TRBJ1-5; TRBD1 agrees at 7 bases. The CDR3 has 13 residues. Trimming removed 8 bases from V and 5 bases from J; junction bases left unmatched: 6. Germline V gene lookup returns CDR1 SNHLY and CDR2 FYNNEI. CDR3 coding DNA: TGTGCCAGCGCGCCAGGGGGGTATCAGCCCCAGCATTTT. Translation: CASAPGGYQPQHF.

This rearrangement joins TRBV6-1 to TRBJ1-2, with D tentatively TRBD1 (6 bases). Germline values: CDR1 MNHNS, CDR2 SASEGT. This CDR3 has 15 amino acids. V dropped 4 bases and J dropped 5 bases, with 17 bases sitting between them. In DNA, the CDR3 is TGTGCCAGCAGTGCCTACAGGGCATCGGGGTATGGCTACACCTTC. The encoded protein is CASSAYRASGYGYTF.

This CDR3 reads CASSRGEGSYEQYF. CDR3 coding DNA: TGTGCCAGCAGCCGTGGGGAGGGGTCCTACGAGCAGTACTTC. The chain joins TRBV5-4 to TRBJ2-7; 7 positions match TRBD2. From germline, CDR1 is SGHNT and CDR2 YYREEE (reference sequence). The CDR3 spans 14 residues. V shed 4 bases, J shed 1 base, and the junction held 5 bases outside the gene matches.

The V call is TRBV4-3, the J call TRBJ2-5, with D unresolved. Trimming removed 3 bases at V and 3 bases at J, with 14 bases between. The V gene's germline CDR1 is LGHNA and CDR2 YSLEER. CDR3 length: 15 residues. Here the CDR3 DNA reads TGCGCCAGCAGCCACAACCACGATGGGGAAGAGACCCAGTACTTC. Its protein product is CASSHNHDGEETQYF.

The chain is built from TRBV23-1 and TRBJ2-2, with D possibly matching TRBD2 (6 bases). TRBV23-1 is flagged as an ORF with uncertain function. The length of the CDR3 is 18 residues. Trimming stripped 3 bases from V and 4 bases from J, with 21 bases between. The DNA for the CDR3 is TGCGCCAGCAGTCACACCGGGACTCCCTTCTCATTCACCGGGGAGCTGTTTTTT. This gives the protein CASSHTGTPFSFTGELFF.

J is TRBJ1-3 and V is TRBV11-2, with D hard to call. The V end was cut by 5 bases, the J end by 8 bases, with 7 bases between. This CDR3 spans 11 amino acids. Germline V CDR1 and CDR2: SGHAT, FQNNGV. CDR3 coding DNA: TGTGCCAGCAGCCGGGCTGACACCATATATTTT. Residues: CASSRADTIYF.

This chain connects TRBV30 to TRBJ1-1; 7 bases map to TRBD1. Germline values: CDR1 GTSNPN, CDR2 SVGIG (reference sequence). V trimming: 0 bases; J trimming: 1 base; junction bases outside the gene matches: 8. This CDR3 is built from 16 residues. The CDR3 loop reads CAWSVRQRQGNTEAFF. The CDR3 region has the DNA TGTGCCTGGAGTGTAAGGCAGAGACAGGGGAACACTGAAGCTTTCTTT.

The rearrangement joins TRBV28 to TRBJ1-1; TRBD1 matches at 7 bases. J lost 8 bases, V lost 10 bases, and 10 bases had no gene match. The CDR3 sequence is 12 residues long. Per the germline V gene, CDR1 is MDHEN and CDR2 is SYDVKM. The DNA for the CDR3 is TGTGCCACCGGATTGACAGGGTCGGAAGCTTTCTTT. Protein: CATGLTGSEAFF. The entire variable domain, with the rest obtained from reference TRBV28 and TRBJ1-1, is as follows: DVKVTQSSRYLVKRTGEKVFLECVQDMDHENMFWYRQDPGLGLRLIYFSYDVKMKEKGDIPEGYSVSREKKERFSLILESASTNQTSMYLCATGLTGSEAFFGQGTRLTVV.

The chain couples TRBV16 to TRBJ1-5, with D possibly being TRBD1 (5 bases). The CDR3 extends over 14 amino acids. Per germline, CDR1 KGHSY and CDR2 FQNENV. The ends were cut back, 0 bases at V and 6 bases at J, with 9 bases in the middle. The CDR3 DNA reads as TGTGCCAGCAGCCAATCGGGGGGGATTCAGCCCCAGCATTTT. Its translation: CASSQSGGIQPQHF.

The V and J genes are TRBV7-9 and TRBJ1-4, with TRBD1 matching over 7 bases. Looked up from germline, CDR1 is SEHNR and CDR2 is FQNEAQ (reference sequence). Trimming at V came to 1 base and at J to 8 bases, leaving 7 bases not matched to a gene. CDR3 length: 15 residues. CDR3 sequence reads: CASSLGSTGREKLFF. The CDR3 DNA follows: TGTGCCAGCAGCTTAGGTTCGACAGGGCGGGAAAAACTGTTTTTT.